This is a list of T cell receptor beta chains from one sample in a study of blood T cell repertoires in COVID-19. Assay used: immunoSEQ multiplex PCR; TCRdb lists only in-frame clones, some missing. This table has about 480,000 clones, roughly 87% appearing once. The sequenced material came from peripheral blood. The receptors here all came from a man aged 18 to 30 with COVID-19, enrolled during active disease. Each CDR3 is given with its conserved first and last residue. The D gene is left open where the match is weak. Clone size is stated in some rows and not others, as once, few, many or a class when expanded.

cdr3_aa cdr3_nt j_call d_call clone_size v_call
CASSESGNGEQYF TGTGCCAGCAGTGAATCGGGGAACGGAGAGCAGTACTTC TRBJ2-7 - - TRBV25-1
CATSGGGSYFSGANVLTF TGTGCCACCAGCGGCGGCGGTTCTTATTTTTCTGGGGCCAACGTCCTGACTTTC TRBJ2-6 - - TRBV24-1
CASSLGTGQGLNTEAFF TGCGCCAGCAGCTTGGGTACCGGACAGGGGTTGAACACTGAAGCTTTCTTT TRBJ1-1 TRBD1 once TRBV5-1
CATSVGTVSNQPQHF TGTGCCACCAGTGTTGGGACAGTTAGCAATCAGCCCCAGCATTTT TRBJ1-5 TRBD1 once TRBV24-1
CASSYAVGAGGTEAFF TGTGCCAGCAGTTACGCGGTGGGGGCAGGCGGTACTGAAGCTTTCTTT TRBJ1-1 - - TRBV6-5
CASSLDPLGANTEAFF TGTGCCAGCAGCTTGGACCCCTTAGGGGCGAACACTGAAGCTTTCTTT TRBJ1-1 - - TRBV6-6
CASNQAGVYEQYF TGTGCCAGCAACCAGGCGGGGGTCTACGAGCAGTACTTC TRBJ2-7 TRBD2 - TRBV3-1/TRBV3-2
CARQCTDTQYF TGTGCCAGGCAGTGTACAGATACGCAGTATTTT TRBJ2-3 - - TRBV6-5
CASSPGQSGYTF TGTGCCAGCAGCCCAGGACAGTCTGGCTACACCTTC TRBJ1-2 - - TRBV5-4
CASSPGWDYTYEQYF TGTGCCAGCAGCCCCGGGTGGGACTATACCTACGAGCAGTACTTC TRBJ2-7 TRBD2 - TRBV7-2
CASSRGTGVNEKLFF TGTGCCAGCAGTCGCGGGACAGGGGTTAATGAAAAACTGTTTTTT TRBJ1-4 TRBD1 - TRBV2
CASSGLALISSYEQYF TGTGCCAGCAGTGGCTTAGCGCTAATTTCTTCCTACGAGCAGTACTTC TRBJ2-7 - - TRBV2
CASSLSYSGRHEQFF TGCGCCAGCAGCTTGAGTTATAGCGGGAGGCATGAGCAGTTCTTC TRBJ2-1 TRBD2 once TRBV5-1
CASENPGPQHF TGTGCCAGTGAAAATCCCGGGCCCCAGCATTTT TRBJ1-5 - few TRBV19
CASRGAGTGQETQYF TGTGCCAGCAGAGGAGCCGGGACAGGCCAAGAGACCCAGTACTTC TRBJ2-5 TRBD1 - TRBV6-5
CASSLGAQGHPAF TGTGCCAGCAGCTTGGGGGCCCAAGGCCACCCTGCCTTC TRBJ1-2 - - TRBV5-4
CASSPRGSFTDTQYF TGTGCCAGCAGCCCCCGAGGGTCATTCACAGATACGCAGTATTTT TRBJ2-3 - once TRBV7-2
CASSFGSVGVYNEQFF TGTGCCAGCAGCTTTGGCTCGGTGGGAGTGTACAATGAGCAGTTCTTC TRBJ2-1 - - TRBV5-8
CASSYGRGPQHF TGTGCCAGCAGTTACGGGAGGGGGCCCCAGCATTTT TRBJ1-5 - few TRBV6-5
CASSQTPMDSETQYF TGTGCCAGCAGCCAAACTCCAATGGACAGTGAGACCCAGTACTTC TRBJ2-5 - - TRBV3-1/TRBV3-2
CASRVPTSSGANVLTF TGTGCCAGTAGAGTACCAACCAGCTCTGGGGCCAACGTCCTGACTTTC TRBJ2-6 - once TRBV19
CASSFGLPNTEAFF TGTGCCAGCAGCTTTGGACTTCCGAACACTGAAGCTTTCTTT TRBJ1-1 - - TRBV11-3
CASKLESAAAYEQYF TGCGCCAGCAAACTCGAGTCGGCGGCCGCCTACGAGCAGTACTTC TRBJ2-7 - - TRBV5-1
CASSEGTGASGYTF TGTGCCAGCAGTGAAGGGACAGGGGCTAGTGGCTACACCTTC TRBJ1-2 TRBD1 - TRBV2
CASSLEGNSANYGYTF TGCGCCAGCAGCTTGGAGGGGAACTCAGCTAACTATGGCTACACCTTC TRBJ1-2 - - TRBV5-1
CASSLSFSGANVLTF TGTGCCAGCAGTCTATCCTTCTCTGGGGCCAACGTCCTGACTTTC TRBJ2-6 - - TRBV6-5
CASGVAGYQETQYF TGCGCCAGCGGGGTAGCGGGGTACCAAGAGACCCAGTACTTC TRBJ2-5 TRBD2 - TRBV10-2
CASSRTGRGETQYF TGTGCCAGCAGTCGGACAGGGCGGGGAGAGACCCAGTACTTC TRBJ2-5 TRBD1 - TRBV27
CASSYRDTGELFF TGTGCCAGCAGTTACAGGGACACCGGGGAGCTGTTTTTT TRBJ2-2 - - TRBV27
CASSRGGSSTDTQYF TGTGCCAGTAGTAGGGGCGGCTCTAGCACAGATACGCAGTATTTT TRBJ2-3 - - TRBV19
CASSFGFSPLHF TGTGCCAGCAGCTTCGGGTTCTCACCCCTCCACTTT TRBJ1-6 - - TRBV5-6
CASSPSPLKVRDSNYGYTF TGCGCCAGCAGCCCGTCCCCCTTGAAAGTCCGGGACAGTAACTATGGCTACACCTTC TRBJ1-2 TRBD1 - TRBV5-1
CASSLSLAASYNEQFF TGTGCCAGCAGCTTATCACTAGCGGCCTCCTACAATGAGCAGTTCTTC TRBJ2-1 TRBD2 - TRBV7-9
CASRGLAVNTDTQYF TGTGCCAGCAGGGGGCTAGCGGTGAACACAGATACGCAGTATTTT TRBJ2-3 TRBD2 once TRBV6-5
CASSLGGGSNTEAFF TGTGCCAGCAGCTTAGGAGGGGGCTCGAACACTGAAGCTTTCTTT TRBJ1-1 TRBD1 - TRBV7-9
CASGLGLAGVTDTQYF TGTGCTAGTGGTTTGGGCCTAGCGGGTGTCACAGATACGCAGTATTTT TRBJ2-3 TRBD2 - TRBV12-5
CASSFRQETQYF TGTGCCAGCAGCTTTCGGCAAGAGACCCAGTACTTC TRBJ2-5 - - TRBV7-9
CASSIEATGNQPQHF TGTGCCAGTAGTATAGAGGCGACAGGCAATCAGCCCCAGCATTTT TRBJ1-5 - - TRBV19
CASSLLGTGNYGYTF TGTGCCAGCAGTTTACTGGGGACAGGGAACTATGGCTACACCTTC TRBJ1-2 TRBD1 once TRBV28
CASSFGQGSYNEQFF TGCGCCAGCAGCTTCGGACAGGGTTCATACAATGAGCAGTTCTTC TRBJ2-1 TRBD1 - TRBV5-1
CASKTGLLYEQYF TGTGCCAGCAAAACAGGGCTATTGTACGAGCAGTACTTC TRBJ2-7 - - TRBV6-5
CASSVGGAGELFF TGTGCCAGCAGTGTAGGGGGGGCCGGGGAGCTGTTTTTT TRBJ2-2 - - TRBV2